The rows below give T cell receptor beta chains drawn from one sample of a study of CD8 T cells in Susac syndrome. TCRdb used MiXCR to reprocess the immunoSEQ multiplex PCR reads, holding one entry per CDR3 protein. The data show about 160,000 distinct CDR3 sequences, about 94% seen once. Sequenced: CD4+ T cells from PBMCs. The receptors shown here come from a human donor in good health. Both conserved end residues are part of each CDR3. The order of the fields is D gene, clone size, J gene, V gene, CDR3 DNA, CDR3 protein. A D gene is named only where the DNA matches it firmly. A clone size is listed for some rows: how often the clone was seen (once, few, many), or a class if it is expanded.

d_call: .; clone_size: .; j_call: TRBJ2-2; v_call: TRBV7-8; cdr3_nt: TGTGCCAGCAACTCCAAGTCGGGGGACAGACCGTCGAACACCGGGGAGCTGTTTTTT; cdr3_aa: CASNSKSGDRPSNTGELFF
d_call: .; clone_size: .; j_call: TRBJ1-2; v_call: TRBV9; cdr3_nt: TGTGCCAGCAGCGTAGTGGCAGGAGGCGGCTACACCTTC; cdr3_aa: CASSVVAGGGYTF
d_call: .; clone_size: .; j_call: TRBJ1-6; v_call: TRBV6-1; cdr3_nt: TGTGCCAGCAGTGAGGGAACAGGAGATTCACCCCTCCACTTT; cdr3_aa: CASSEGTGDSPLHF
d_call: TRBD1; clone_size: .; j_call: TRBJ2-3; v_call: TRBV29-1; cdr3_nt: TGCAGCGTTGACCGGGACAGGGGACCCACAGATACGCAGTATTTT; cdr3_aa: CSVDRDRGPTDTQYF
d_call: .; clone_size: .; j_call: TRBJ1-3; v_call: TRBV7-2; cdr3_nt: TGTGCCAGCAGCTTAGTTTTTCTGAGGCCTGGAAACACCATATATTTT; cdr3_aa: CASSLVFLRPGNTIYF
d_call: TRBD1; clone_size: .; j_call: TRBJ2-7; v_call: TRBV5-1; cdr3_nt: TGCGCCAGCCAGGGGGACTACGAGCAGTACTTC; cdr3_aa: CASQGDYEQYF
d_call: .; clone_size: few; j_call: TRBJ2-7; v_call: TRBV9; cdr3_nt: TGTGCCAGCAGCGTAGATCAGGGAGCCGACGAGCAGTACTTC; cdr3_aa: CASSVDQGADEQYF
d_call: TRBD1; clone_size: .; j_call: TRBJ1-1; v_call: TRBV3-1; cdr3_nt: TGTGCCAGCAGCCAAACAGGGGAAACTGAAGCTTTCTTT; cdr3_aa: CASSQTGETEAFF
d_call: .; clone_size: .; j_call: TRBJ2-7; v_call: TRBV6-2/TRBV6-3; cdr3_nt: TGTGCCAGCAGTCCCCGAGGAGGGGGGAATTCCTACGAGCAGTACTTC; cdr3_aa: CASSPRGGGNSYEQYF
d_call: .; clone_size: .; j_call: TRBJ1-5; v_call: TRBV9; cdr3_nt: TGTGCCAGCAGCGTAGCGGCGGATTATCAGCCCCAGCATTTT; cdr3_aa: CASSVAADYQPQHF
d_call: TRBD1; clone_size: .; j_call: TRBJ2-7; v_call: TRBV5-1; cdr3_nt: TGCGCCAGCAGCTCGGGACAGGGGTTACACGAGCAGTACTTC; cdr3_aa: CASSSGQGLHEQYF
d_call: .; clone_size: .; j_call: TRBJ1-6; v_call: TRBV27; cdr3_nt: TGTGCCAGCAGCGACAGGAGCTCCTATAATTCACCCCTCCACTTT; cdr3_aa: CASSDRSSYNSPLHF
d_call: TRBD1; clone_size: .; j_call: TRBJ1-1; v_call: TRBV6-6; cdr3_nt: TGTGCCAGCGGGGCTCTTGGACAGGGAAGGACTGAAGCTTTCTTT; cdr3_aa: CASGALGQGRTEAFF
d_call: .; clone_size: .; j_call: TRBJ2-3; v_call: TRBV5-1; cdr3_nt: TGCGCCAGCAGCTTGGCTCTGGGGGCCGCAGATACGCAGTATTTT; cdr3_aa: CASSLALGAADTQYF
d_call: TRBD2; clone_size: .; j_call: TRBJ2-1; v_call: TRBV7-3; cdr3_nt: TGTGCCAGCAGCGAAAGCGGGGGGTTTTACAATGAGCAGTTCTTC; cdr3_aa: CASSESGGFYNEQFF
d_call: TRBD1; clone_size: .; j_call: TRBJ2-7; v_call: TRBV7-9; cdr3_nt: TGTGCCAGCAGTCTACAGGGGGCGCGAGGCTACGAGCAGTACTTC; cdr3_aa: CASSLQGARGYEQYF
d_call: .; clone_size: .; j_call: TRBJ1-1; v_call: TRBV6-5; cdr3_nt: TGTGCCAGCAGTTACTCGATTGGACTTCCGAACACTGAAGCTTTCTTT; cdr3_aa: CASSYSIGLPNTEAFF
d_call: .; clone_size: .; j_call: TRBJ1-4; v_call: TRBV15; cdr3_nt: TGTGCCACCACCCCGAGGGTTAATGAAAAACTGTTTTTT; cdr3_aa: CATTPRVNEKLFF
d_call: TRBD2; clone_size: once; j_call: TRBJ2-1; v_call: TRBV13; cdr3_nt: TGTGCCAGCAGCGTAGTGTTCGGGACTAGCGGGGGTGGTGAGCAGTTCTTC; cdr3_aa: CASSVVFGTSGGGEQFF
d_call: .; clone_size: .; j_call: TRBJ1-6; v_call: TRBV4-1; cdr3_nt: TGCGCCAGCAGCCAAAGATGGGACCTAGGAAGTTCACCCCTCCACTTT; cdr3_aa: CASSQRWDLGSSPLHF
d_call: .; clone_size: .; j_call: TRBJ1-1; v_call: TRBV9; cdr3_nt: TGTGCCAGCAGCGTAGGGACAGAAGGCGTAGCTTTCTTT; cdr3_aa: CASSVGTEGVAFF
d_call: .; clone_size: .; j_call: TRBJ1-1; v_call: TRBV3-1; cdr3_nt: TGTGCCAGCCGGTGGGGAACAGGGTTTTACACTGAAGCTTTCTTT; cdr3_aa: CASRWGTGFYTEAFF
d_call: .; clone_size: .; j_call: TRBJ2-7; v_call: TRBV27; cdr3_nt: TGTGCCAGCAGTTTAGGGGAGACAACTACCTACGAGCAGTACTTC; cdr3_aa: CASSLGETTTYEQYF
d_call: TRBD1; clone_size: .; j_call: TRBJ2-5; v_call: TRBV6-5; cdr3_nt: TGTGCCAGCAGTGGAACCGGGACAGTGGAGACCCAGTACTTC; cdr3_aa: CASSGTGTVETQYF
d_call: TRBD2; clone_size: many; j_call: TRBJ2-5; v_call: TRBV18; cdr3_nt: TGTGCCAGCTCACCTGGACTAGAACAAGAGACCCAGTACTTC; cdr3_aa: CASSPGLEQETQYF
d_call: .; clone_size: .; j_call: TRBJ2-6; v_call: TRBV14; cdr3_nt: TGTGCCAGCAGCCAATTCCCCTCTGGGGCCAACGTCCTGACTTTC; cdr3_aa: CASSQFPSGANVLTF
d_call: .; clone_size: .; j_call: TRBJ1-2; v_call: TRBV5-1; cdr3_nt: TGCGCCAGCAGTTGGGGCGCCTATGGCTACACCTTC; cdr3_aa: CASSWGAYGYTF
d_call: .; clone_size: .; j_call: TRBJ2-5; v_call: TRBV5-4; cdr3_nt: TGTGCCAGCAGCCAGGGGACGGAAGAGACCCAGTACTTC; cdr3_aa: CASSQGTEETQYF
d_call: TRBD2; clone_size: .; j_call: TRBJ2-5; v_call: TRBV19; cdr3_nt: TGTGCCAGTAGTATCTCCTTAGCGGGGGGCCAAGAGACCCAGTACTTC; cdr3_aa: CASSISLAGGQETQYF
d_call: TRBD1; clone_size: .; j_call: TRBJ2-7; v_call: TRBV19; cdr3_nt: TGTGCCAGTAGTATGGACAGGGCCAGCGAGCAGTACTTC; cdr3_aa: CASSMDRASEQYF
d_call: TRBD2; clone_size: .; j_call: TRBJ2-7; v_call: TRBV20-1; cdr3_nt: TGCAGTGCCCTCGGGACTAGCGGGGGGGCCAACGAGCAGTACTTC; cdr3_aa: CSALGTSGGANEQYF
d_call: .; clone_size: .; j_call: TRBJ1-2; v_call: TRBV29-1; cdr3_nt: TGCAGCGTTGAAGATCACTCGGGGGCAGACTACACCTTC; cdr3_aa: CSVEDHSGADYTF
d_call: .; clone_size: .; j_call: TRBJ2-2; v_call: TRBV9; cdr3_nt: TGTGCCAGCAGCGAAGGAGCGGCCCTTGGCGGGGAGCTGTTTTTT; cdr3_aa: CASSEGAALGGELFF